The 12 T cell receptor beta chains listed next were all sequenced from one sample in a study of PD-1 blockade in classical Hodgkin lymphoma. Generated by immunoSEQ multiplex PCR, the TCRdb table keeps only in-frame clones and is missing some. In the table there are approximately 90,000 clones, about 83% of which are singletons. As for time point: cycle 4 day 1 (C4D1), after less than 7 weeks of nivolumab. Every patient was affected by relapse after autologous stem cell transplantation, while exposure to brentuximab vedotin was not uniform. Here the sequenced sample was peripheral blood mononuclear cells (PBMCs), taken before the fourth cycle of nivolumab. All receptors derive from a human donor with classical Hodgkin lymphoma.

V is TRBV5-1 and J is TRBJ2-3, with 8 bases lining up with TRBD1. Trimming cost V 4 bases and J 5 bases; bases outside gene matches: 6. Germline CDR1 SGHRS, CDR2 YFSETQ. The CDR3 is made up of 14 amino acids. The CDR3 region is CASSIGQGIDTQYF. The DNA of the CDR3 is TGCGCCAGCAGCATAGGACAGGGAATAGATACGCAGTATTTT. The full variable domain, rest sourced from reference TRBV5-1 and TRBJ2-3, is KAGVTQTPRYLIKTRGQQVTLSCSPISGHRSVSWYQQTPGQGLQFLFEYFSETQRNKGNFPGRFSGRQFSNSRSEMNVSTLELGDSALYLCASSIGQGIDTQYFGPGTRLTVL.

The CDR3 loop reads CASSALAGATNEQFF. The CDR3 DNA sequence: TGTGCCAGCAGCGCCTTAGCGGGAGCGACAAATGAGCAGTTCTTC. The chain uses TRBV2 and TRBJ2-1, with TRBD2 identical over 9 bases. This CDR3 region has 15 residues. CDR1 is SNHLY, CDR2 FYNNEI, per germline. Trimming at V came to 6 bases and at J to 7 bases, leaving 10 bases not matched to a gene.

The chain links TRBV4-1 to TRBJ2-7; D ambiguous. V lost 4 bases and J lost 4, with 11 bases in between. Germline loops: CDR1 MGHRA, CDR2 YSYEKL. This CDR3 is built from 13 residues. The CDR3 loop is CASSRETQYEQYF. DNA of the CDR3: TGCGCCAGCAGCCGAGAGACACAGTACGAGCAGTACTTC.

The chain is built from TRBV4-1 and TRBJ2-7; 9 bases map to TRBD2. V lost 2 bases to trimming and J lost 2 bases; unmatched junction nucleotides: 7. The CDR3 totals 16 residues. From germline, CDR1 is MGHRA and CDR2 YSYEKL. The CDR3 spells CASSQNLAGIPYEQYF. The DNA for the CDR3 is TGCGCCAGCAGCCAAAATCTAGCGGGAATACCCTACGAGCAGTACTTC.

The CDR3 loop is CASSLVAGNNEQFF. The CDR3 DNA sequence: TGCGCCAGCAGCTTGGTAGCGGGGAACAATGAGCAGTTCTTC. The chain is built from TRBV5-1 and TRBJ2-1; 8 nucleotides agree with TRBD2. Germline V gene lookup returns CDR1 SGHRS and CDR2 YFSETQ. V lost 0 bases to trimming and J lost 5 bases; unmatched junction nucleotides: 1. This CDR3 region has 14 residues.

The CDR3 DNA follows: TGTGCCAGTAGTACAACGGGACAGTACGAGCAGTACTTC. It encodes CASSTTGQYEQYF. The chain recombines TRBV19 with TRBJ2-7; 7 bases map to TRBD1. V gave up 4 bases and J gave up 4 bases; unmatched junction bases: 4. The CDR3 length is 13 residues. CDR1 and CDR2 (germline): LNHDA, SQIVND (reference sequence).

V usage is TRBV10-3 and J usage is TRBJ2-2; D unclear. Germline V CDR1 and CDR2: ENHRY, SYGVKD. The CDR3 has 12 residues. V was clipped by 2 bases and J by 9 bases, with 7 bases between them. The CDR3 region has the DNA TGTGCCATCAGTGAGGGAACCCGGGAGCTGTTTTTT. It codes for CAISEGTRELFF.

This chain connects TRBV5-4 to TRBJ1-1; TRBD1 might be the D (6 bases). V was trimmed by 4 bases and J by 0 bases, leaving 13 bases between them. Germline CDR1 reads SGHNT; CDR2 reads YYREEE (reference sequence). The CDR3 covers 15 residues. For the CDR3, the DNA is TGTGCCAGCAGCCCCGACAGGTTCATGAACACTGAAGCTTTCTTT. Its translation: CASSPDRFMNTEAFF.

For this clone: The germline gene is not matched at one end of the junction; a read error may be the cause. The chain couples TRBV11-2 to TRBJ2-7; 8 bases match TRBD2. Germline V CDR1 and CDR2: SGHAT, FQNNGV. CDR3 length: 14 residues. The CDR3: CASSLAGLTYEQYF. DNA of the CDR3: TGTGCCAGCAGTTTAGCGGGACTTACCTACGAGCAGTACTTC.

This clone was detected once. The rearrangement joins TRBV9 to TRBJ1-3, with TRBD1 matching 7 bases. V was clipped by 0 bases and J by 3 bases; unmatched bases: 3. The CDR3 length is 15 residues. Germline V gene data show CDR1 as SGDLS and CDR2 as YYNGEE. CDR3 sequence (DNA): TGTGCCAGCAGCGTAGGACAGGGCTTTGGAAACACCATATATTTT. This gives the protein CASSVGQGFGNTIYF. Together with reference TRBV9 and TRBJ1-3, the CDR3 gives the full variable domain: DSGVTQTPKHLITATGQRVTLRCSPRSGDLSVYWYQQSLDQGLQFLIQYYNGEERAKGNILERFSAQQFPDLHSELNLSSLELGDSALYFCASSVGQGFGNTIYFGEGSWLTVV.

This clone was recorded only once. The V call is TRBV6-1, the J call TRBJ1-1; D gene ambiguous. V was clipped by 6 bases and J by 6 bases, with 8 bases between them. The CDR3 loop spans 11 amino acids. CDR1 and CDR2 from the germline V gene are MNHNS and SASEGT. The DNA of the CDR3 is TGTGCCAGCAGCCTGCCCGCTGAAGCTTTCTTT. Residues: CASSLPAEAFF.

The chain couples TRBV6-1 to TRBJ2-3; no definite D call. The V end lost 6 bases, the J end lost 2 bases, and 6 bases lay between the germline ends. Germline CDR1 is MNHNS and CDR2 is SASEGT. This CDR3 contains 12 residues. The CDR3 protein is CASRQSTDTQYF. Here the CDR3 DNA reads TGTGCCAGCAGACAGTCCACAGATACGCAGTATTTT.